These 23 T cell receptor beta chains were sequenced from one sample in a study of T cells in Graves' hyperthyroidism and ophthalmopathy. Authors of the study amplified TCR beta CDR3 regions from RNA transcripts. Carried out on the TCR CDR3, a first-round RT-PCR used the HTBI primer set. TCRdb analysed the multiplex PCR reads with MiXCR anew, one entry per CDR3 protein. The repertoire consists of over 650,000 distinct CDR3 sequences, with less than 20% occurring once and the leading ten covering around 7.7%. Sequencing used blood. The receptors stem from a young man with Graves' hyperthyroidism.

CDR3 nucleotides: TGTGCCAGCAGCCTGACTAGCGGGAGGTTCACCGGGGAGCTGTTTTTT. Translation gives CASSLTSGRFTGELFF. The chain uses TRBV9 and TRBJ2-2; 13 nucleotides align to TRBD2. The germline V gene has CDR1 SGDLS and CDR2 YYNGEE. The CDR3 runs 16 residues. Germline trimming cut 4 bases from V and 4 bases from J; bases unmatched to any gene: 4.

A few counts support this clonotype. This chain uses TRBV10-3 with TRBJ1-3; maybe TRBD1 (5 bases). Germline lookup yields CDR1 ENHRY and CDR2 SYGVKD. The CDR3 runs 17 residues. Trimming pared 0 bases from V and 1 base from J, leaving 13 bases between. In DNA form, the CDR3 reads TGTGCCATCAGTGAGTCGACTCGGGGGAATTCTGGAAACACCATATATTTT. Protein: CAISESTRGNSGNTIYF.

The rearrangement uses TRBV20-1 and TRBJ1-3; a possible D gene is TRBD1 (5 bases). The germline V gene encodes CDR1 DFQATT and CDR2 SNEGSKA (reference sequence). V lost 1 base, J lost 0 bases, and 10 bases lay in between. The CDR3 has 15 residues. The CDR3 sequence: CSARGSTASGNTIYF. The DNA for the CDR3 is TGCAGTGCTAGAGGTTCGACAGCCTCTGGAAACACCATATATTTT.

V gene TRBV11-3 combines with J gene TRBJ2-7; TRBD2 is a possible D gene (7 bases). CDR3 length: 14 amino acids. Germline V gene lookup returns CDR1 SGHNT and CDR2 YENEEA. V was clipped by 1 base and J by 6 bases, with 13 bases between them. The CDR3 bases are TGTGCCAGCAGCTTAGTGGGGGGGCCTCGCGAGCAGTACTTC. Its protein product is CASSLVGGPREQYF.

Comment on this clonotype: This clone may be a read error of a much larger clone one base away. The rearrangement uses TRBV12-3 or TRBV12-4 and TRBJ2-7, with D perhaps matching TRBD1 (6 bases). The CDR3 sequence is 15 residues long. The V gene lost 8 bases and the J gene lost 2 bases, with 19 bases spanning the gap. The CDR3 coding sequence is TGTGCCAGCGGCTCGTTCGGACAGCCACCCTACGAGCAGTACTTC. This translates into CASGSFGQPPYEQYF.

At least ten counts were recorded for this clonotype. V gene TRBV2 combines with J gene TRBJ2-3; no definite D call. V was clipped by 8 bases and J by 6 bases, with 12 bases between them. Germline-derived CDR1 and CDR2 are SNHLY and FYNNEI. The CDR3 covers 12 residues. The CDR3 DNA reads as TGTGCCAGCCGCGTGGAACCGGATACGCAGTATTTT. Its protein product is CASRVEPDTQYF.

This clonotype showed up just once. This rearrangement joins TRBV25-1 to TRBJ2-2; weak D call: TRBD1 (5 bases). The germline CDR1 and CDR2 sequences are MGHDK and SYGVNS. V lost 1 base to trimming and J lost 1 base, with 10 bases between them. The CDR3 runs 16 residues. CDR3 sequence reads: CASSELGQGNTGELFF. CDR3 sequence (DNA): TGTGCCAGCAGTGAATTAGGGCAGGGGAACACCGGGGAGCTGTTTTTT.

Ten or more counts support this clonotype. V is TRBV20-1 and J is TRBJ2-7, with 9 bases that match TRBD2. Germline V gives CDR1 DFQATT, CDR2 SNEGSKA (reference sequence). CDR3 length: 15 residues. The trim removed 0 bases at V and 2 bases at J, leaving 5 bases unmatched. The CDR3, as DNA: TGCAGTGCTAGAGAGCCTAGCGGGGTGACCTACGAGCAGTACTTC. This codes for CSAREPSGVTYEQYF.

This clonotype was detected many times. The CDR3 loop reads CASSRQMAGQGEQYF. DNA of the CDR3: TGTGCCAGCAGTAGGCAGATGGCCGGGCAGGGGGAGCAGTACTTC. V and J are TRBV12-3 or TRBV12-4 and TRBJ2-7; maybe TRBD1 (6 bases). The CDR3 spans 15 residues. V shed 5 bases and J shed 7 bases, with 21 bases lying between them.

The genes are TRBV5-1 and TRBJ1-6; D is unresolved. The germline CDR1 and CDR2 sequences are SGHRS and YFSETQ. The CDR3 extends over 14 amino acids. Trimming took off 0 bases at V and 8 bases at J, with 9 bases between the two ends. CDR3 sequence (DNA): TGCGCCAGCAGCTTGGGAATGGCGGATTCACCCCTCCACTTT. It specifies CASSLGMADSPLHF.

Regarding this clonotype: This may stem from a read error, because a much larger clone lies one nucleotide away. The chain is built from TRBV30 and TRBJ1-5; a weak D match, TRBD1 (5 bases). Germline V gene lookup returns CDR1 GTSNPN and CDR2 SVGIG (reference sequence). This CDR3 has 12 amino acids. Deletions cut 5 bases from V and 8 bases from J, with 13 bases between. CDR3 DNA sequence: TGTGCCTGGGGTCTCCGGGGGGAGCCCCAGCATTTT. Translation: CAWGLRGEPQHF.

This clonotype appeared a few times. The chain is built from TRBV19 and TRBJ2-4, with TRBD2 matching over 12 bases. Germline CDR1 reads LNHDA; CDR2 reads SQIVND (reference sequence). There are 17 residues in the CDR3. The V and J ends lost 8 bases and 8 bases, in that order; junction bases with no gene match: 16. As DNA, the CDR3 is TGTGCCAGTTCGAGGCTAGCGGGAGGGCCCGATTTCCACATTCAGTACTTC. Its protein product is CASSRLAGGPDFHIQYF.

In its sample, this clonotype was seen a few times. The chain employs TRBV2 and TRBJ2-7, with D uncertain. The germline V and J ends were trimmed by 7 bases and 7 bases, with 8 bases remaining between them. The CDR3 extends over 10 amino acids. Germline values: CDR1 SNHLY, CDR2 FYNNEI. The CDR3 protein is CASNIREQYF. DNA for the CDR3: TGTGCCAGCAATATTCGGGAGCAGTACTTC.

The CDR3 DNA reads TGTGCCAGCAGTTTATTGGGACAGGGCCTCACTGAAGCTTTCTTT. Its translation: CASSLLGQGLTEAFF. This chain uses TRBV27 with TRBJ1-1; 9 bases agree with TRBD1. Per the germline V gene, CDR1 is MNHEY and CDR2 is SMNVEV (reference sequence). V was clipped by 1 base and J by 4 bases; unmatched bases: 4. The CDR3 length is 15 residues.

This clonotype has more than one count but fewer than ten. Sequence at one end of the junction differs from germline and may be a read error. The genes are TRBV4-2 and TRBJ1-1; 7 nucleotides align to TRBD1. The CDR3 sequence is 15 residues long. CDR1 and CDR2 (germline): LGHNA, YNFKEQ. The CDR3 spells CASSQDRRVNTEAFF. CDR3 bases: TGTGCCAGCAGCCAGGACAGGCGGGTGAATACTGAAGCTTTCTTT.

This clonotype was counted at least ten times. This sequence joins TRBV12-3 or TRBV12-4 and TRBJ2-1; D is perhaps TRBD1 (6 bases). V was trimmed by 6 bases and J by 4 bases, leaving 16 bases between them. The CDR3 spans 15 residues. This CDR3 is CASRSNRERYNEQFF. The DNA of the CDR3 is TGTGCCAGCAGATCAAACAGGGAAAGGTACAATGAGCAGTTCTTC.

The CDR3 nucleotides read TGTGCCAGCAGCCCGACAGACGGTGGAAACACCATATATTTT. It yields the protein CASSPTDGGNTIYF. The rearrangement uses TRBV3-1 and TRBJ1-3; TRBD1 might be the D (5 bases). The CDR3 extends over 14 amino acids. V lost 4 bases, J lost 3 bases, and 10 bases lay in between. Per germline, CDR1 LGHDT and CDR2 YNNKEL (reference sequence).

The rearrangement joins TRBV6-6 to TRBJ2-1, with a tentative D call TRBD2 (6 bases). This CDR3 is built from 13 residues. The germline gives CDR1 MNHNY, CDR2 SVGAGI (reference sequence). Trimming pared 0 bases from V and 13 bases from J, leaving 13 bases between. As DNA, the CDR3 is TGTGCCAGCAGTTACTCTGGGCCGCGGGGTCAGTTCTTC. This sequence encodes CASSYSGPRGQFF.

The V and J genes are TRBV4-1 and TRBJ2-7; 7 positions agree with TRBD1. The germline V gene has CDR1 MGHRA and CDR2 YSYEKL. This CDR3 is built from 17 residues. The ends lost 0 bases at V and 1 base at J; junction bases unmatched: 9. CDR3 sequence (DNA): TGCGCCAGCAGCCAAGATGGAAGGGGGCTAGTTTCCTACGAGCAGTACTTC. Protein sequence: CASSQDGRGLVSYEQYF.

This chain uses TRBV29-1 with TRBJ2-5; D tentatively reads TRBD1 or TRBD2 (5 bases each). Trimming cost V 4 bases and J 3 bases, with 21 bases left between them. The CDR3 loop spans 16 amino acids. Germline CDR1 and CDR2: SQVTM and ANQGSEA. DNA for the CDR3: TGCAGCGTTGTTGGGACCTCCCCTGCTGCAAAAGAGACCCAGTACTTC. This sequence encodes CSVVGTSPAAKETQYF.

This clonotype was counted at least ten times. The J gene is TRBJ1-1, the V gene TRBV30, with a weak D call TRBD1 (6 bases). Germline values: CDR1 GTSNPN, CDR2 SVGIG (reference sequence). There are 14 residues in the CDR3. The V gene lost 2 bases and the J gene lost 7 bases, with 17 bases spanning the gap. This chain's CDR3 is CAWSTTGQGSEAFF. DNA of the CDR3: TGTGCCTGGAGTACTACCGGGCAGGGGAGTGAAGCTTTCTTT. The whole variable domain, remainder taken from reference TRBV30 and TRBJ1-1, is SQTIHQWPATLVQPVGSPLSLECTVEGTSNPNLYWYRQAAGRGLQLLFYSVGIGQISSEVPQNLSASRPQDRQFILSSKKLLLSDSGFYLCAWSTTGQGSEAFFGQGTRLTVV.

This clonotype was recorded a few times. V gene TRBV9 combines with J gene TRBJ1-2; TRBD1 matches 7 bases. The CDR3 spans 15 residues. V lost 3 bases and J lost 1; bases outside the gene matches: 6. Germline V gives CDR1 SGDLS, CDR2 YYNGEE. CDR3 sequence (DNA): TGTGCCAGCAGCGAGTGGGACAGAGTTAACTATGGCTACACCTTC. Protein: CASSEWDRVNYGYTF.

The table lists this clonotype with many counts. The chain recombines TRBV11-1 with TRBJ2-3; 8 bases are a match to TRBD1. The CDR3 extends over 17 amino acids. The J segment lost 7 bases and the V segment lost 1 base, leaving 13 bases of the junction unmatched. Germline V gene lookup returns CDR1 SGHAT and CDR2 FQDESV (reference sequence). Here the CDR3 reads CASSLVFGQGDLNTQYF. In DNA, the CDR3 is TGTGCCAGCAGCTTAGTATTTGGACAGGGTGATCTCAATACGCAGTATTTT.